This TCR beta chain stems from a study of T-cell memory formation after mild COVID-19. Using its own MiXCR run on the 5' RACE reads, TCRdb lists one record per CDR3 protein. There are approximately 500,000 distinct CDR3 sequences in the sample; around 27% occur only once, and roughly an eighth lies in the top ten. The sample holds a few counts of this clonotype. The sample taken for sequencing was PBMCs or a T cell subset sorted from them (not recorded which). This clonotype was obtained from an adult woman who had mild COVID-19 (a few samples of this study predate the infection). Cell type and time point are not known.

CDR3 region: CASTYGTSGNNEQFF. The CDR3 DNA follows: TGTGCCAGCACCTACGGGACTAGCGGAAACAATGAGCAGTTCTTC. The rearrangement joins TRBV27 to TRBJ2-1, with 11 bases lining up with TRBD2. Germline V gene sequence: CDR1 MNHEY, CDR2 SMNVEV (reference sequence). This CDR3 comprises 15 residues. J was trimmed by 5 bases and V by 7 bases; bases with no gene match: 7.